This T cell receptor (beta chain) was found in a study of shared T cell receptors in the human thymus. TCRdb's copy holds only in-frame clones and misses some; the assay was immunoSEQ multiplex PCR. The sample lists over 450,000 clones, around 82% occurring once. The germline CDR1 and CDR2 sequences are LGHNA and YSLEER. CDR3 size: 13 residues. Trimming stripped 4 bases from V and 5 bases from J, with 12 bases between. Separately, the same data were catalogued under a study of human thymus T cells. That source reports: Corrective cardiac operations yielded the resected thymus tissue. V and J gene usage appeared biased in thymic and blood repertoires.

Sequences were obtained from thymocytes. The clonotype comes from a boy in the first two years of life with a congenital heart defect. This chain uses TRBV4-3 with TRBJ2-7; possibly TRBD2 for D (5 bases). CDR3 loop: CASSREEGNEQYF. The CDR3 coding sequence is TGCGCCAGCAGCCGGGAAGAGGGAAACGAGCAGTACTTC.